Each of the 11 T cell receptor beta chains below was sequenced from the same sample in a study of a mutant IDH1 vaccine in newly diagnosed glioma. This table comes from immunoSEQ multiplex PCR, and its TCRdb copy is limited to in-frame clones, with some not included. Of about 52,000 clones listed, roughly nine tenths are singletons. The antigens of these receptors remain unknown. The time point denotes: week 11, during vaccination. With topical imiquimod, each dose of the vaccine consisted of 300 ug of mutant IDH1 20-mer peptide. Sequencing was performed on PBMCs, taken from a glioma patient whose treatment included an IDH1 peptide vaccine. The receptors derive from a middle-aged man with glioma.

The rearrangement links TRBV28 to TRBJ2-7; 10 bases align to TRBD2. This CDR3 region has 15 residues. V gave up 6 bases and J gave up 0 bases; unmatched junction bases: 5. CDR1 and CDR2 (germline): MDHEN, SYDVKM. In DNA form, the CDR3 reads TGTGCCAGCAGCCCGTCTAGCGGGAGCTCCTACGAGCAGTACTTC. Residues: CASSPSSGSSYEQYF.

J is TRBJ1-4 and V is TRBV30, with D uncertain. Germline V lookup: CDR1 GTSNPN, CDR2 SVGIG (reference sequence). Between the trimmed V and J ends, which lost 2 bases and 0 bases, there was a span of 7 bases. The CDR3 has 14 amino acids. The DNA of the CDR3 is TGTGCCTGGAGTTCGGAGACAACTAATGAAAAACTGTTTTTT. This gives the protein CAWSSETTNEKLFF.

This clone was detected only once. Here the CDR3 DNA reads TGTGCCAGCAGTTTATCTGAGGCAACCTATGGCTACACCTTC. It is translated as CASSLSEATYGYTF. The genes are TRBV28 and TRBJ1-2; D is unresolved. V was pared by 1 base and J by 4 bases, with 10 bases between. This CDR3 region has 14 residues. From germline, CDR1 is MDHEN and CDR2 SYDVKM.

This clone came up once. The chain couples TRBV10-3 to TRBJ2-5; possibly TRBD1 or TRBD2 for D (7 bases each). The CDR3 has 13 amino acids. Trimming shortened V by 6 bases and J by 9 bases, and 17 bases separated the two germline ends. Germline CDR1 and CDR2: ENHRY and SYGVKD. The CDR3 nucleotides read TGTGCCATCAGCAGGGGGGGGGAAAAAGCCCAGTACTTC. This sequence encodes CAISRGGEKAQYF.

The CDR3 DNA reads as TGTGCCAGCAGTTCGAGCTCTGGAAACACCATATATTTT. It specifies CASSSSSGNTIYF. V usage is TRBV6-5 and J usage is TRBJ1-3, with unresolved D. V gave up 4 bases and J gave up 0 bases, with 4 bases separating them. There are 13 residues in the CDR3. The V gene's germline CDR1 is MNHEY and CDR2 SVGAGI.

The chain is built from TRBV5-1 and TRBJ2-7; D is perhaps TRBD1 (6 bases). The V end lost 0 bases, the J end lost 5 bases, and 12 bases lay between the germline ends. Germline V gene lookup returns CDR1 SGHRS and CDR2 YFSETQ. The CDR3 covers 14 residues. CDR3: CASSLGEQGHEQYF. The CDR3 nucleotides are TGCGCCAGCAGCTTGGGGGAACAGGGCCACGAGCAGTACTTC.

This chain connects TRBV27 to TRBJ2-2, with 9 bases lining up with TRBD2. The CDR3 contains 18 residues. Trimming removed 3 bases from V and 6 bases from J; junction bases left unmatched: 14. Per germline, CDR1 MNHEY and CDR2 SMNVEV (reference sequence). The CDR3 DNA follows: TGTGCCAGCAGTTTCCTCCCGCCTAGCGGGGCTCTCGCCGGGGAGCTGTTTTTT. Protein: CASSFLPPSGALAGELFF.

The chain carries TRBV28 and TRBJ1-5; D is perhaps TRBD1 (5 bases). The CDR3 covers 15 residues. Germline loops: CDR1 MDHEN, CDR2 SYDVKM. The germline V and J ends were trimmed by 2 bases and 2 bases, with 10 bases remaining between them. CDR3 DNA: TGTGCCAGCAGTTTACCAGGGATGCGCAATCAGCCCCAGCATTTT. Its translation: CASSLPGMRNQPQHF.

V is TRBV6-6 and J is TRBJ2-7; D might be TRBD1 (6 bases). V lost 0 bases and J lost 1, with 10 bases in between. In germline, CDR1 is MNHNY, CDR2 SVGAGI (reference sequence). The CDR3 sequence is 15 residues long. The CDR3 here is CASSYSPGTSYEQYF. The CDR3 DNA follows: TGTGCCAGCAGTTACTCGCCAGGGACATCCTACGAGCAGTACTTC.

The chain uses TRBV28 and TRBJ1-1; the D is unclear. The CDR3 extends over 12 amino acids. The V gene lost 2 bases and the J gene lost 11 bases, with 12 bases spanning the gap. The germline V gene has CDR1 MDHEN and CDR2 SYDVKM. The CDR3: CASSLLGGWAFF. CDR3 DNA sequence: TGTGCCAGCAGTTTACTTGGAGGGTGGGCTTTCTTT. The full variable domain, with the rest looked up from reference TRBV28 and TRBJ1-1, is DVKVTQSSRYLVKRTGEKVFLECVQDMDHENMFWYRQDPGLGLRLIYFSYDVKMKEKGDIPEGYSVSREKKERFSLILESASTNQTSMYLCASSLLGGWAFFGQGTRLTVV.

The V gene is TRBV7-2, the J gene TRBJ1-2, with TRBD1 identical over 12 bases. V trimming: 1 base; J trimming: 3 bases; junction bases outside the gene matches: 6. The CDR3 has 17 residues. Germline CDR1 is SGHTA and CDR2 is FQGNSA. CDR3 bases: TGTGCCAGCAGCTTAGGGGGACAGGGGGCGATATACTATGGCTACACCTTC. Its translation: CASSLGGQGAIYYGYTF.